The 30 T cell receptor beta chains in this list originate from one sample, sequenced in a study of T cells in women clearing cervical HPV infection listed by TCRdb under 2018. Libraries were prepared through the immunoSEQ multiplex PCR assay. The source is immuneACCESS, and TCRdb retained only in-frame sequences with V and J called. Part of the clones is not carried over; for the studies checked, unresolved V genes explain less than half of this, and the remainder is unexplained. This sample's clone table shows around 15,000 clones. The top ten clonotypes cover approximately 11% of the sample. Material for sequencing was blood buffy coat. These receptors were obtained from a woman between 18 and 70 years old with a cervical HPV16 infection that either progressed to CIN3+ or cleared (not recorded which).

A remark on this clone: Read sequence stops 3 residues before the CDR3 end, and the germline J gene provides the missing end. The chain couples TRBV9 to TRBJ2-3, with unresolved D. CDR3 length: 15 amino acids. Trimming cost V 4 bases and J 0 bases, with 12 bases left between them. Germline V gene lookup returns CDR1 SGDLS and CDR2 YYNGEE. The sequenced part of the CDR3 DNA is TGTGCCAGCAGCCAAATAGCATCTAGCACAGATACG. This codes for CASSQIASSTDT. The CDR3, in full, reads CASSQIASSTDTQYF.

As for this clone: The observed sequence ends 3 residues before the CDR3 terminus, with the missing tail filled in from the germline J gene. The chain combines TRBV10-3 with TRBJ1-4; D is unclear. CDR1 is ENHRY, CDR2 SYGVKD, per germline. V was cut by 7 bases and J by 0 bases, with 6 bases left in between. The CDR3 contains 13 residues. The CDR3 DNA, read in part, is TGTGCCATCAAATCTGCAACTAATGAAAAA. Translating it yields CAIKSATNEK. The full CDR3 protein is CAIKSATNEKLFF.

This clone is deemed medium-sized by its frequency. The DNA ends 3 residues before the CDR3 does, and the rest of the CDR3 is filled in from the germline J gene. The V call is TRBV10-3, the J call TRBJ2-3; no reliable D call. Germline CDR1 reads ENHRY; CDR2 reads SYGVKD. This CDR3 has 13 residues. V gave up 1 base and J gave up 2 bases, with 4 bases separating them. CDR3 DNA (partial): TGTGCCATCAGTGAGTTCCTCACAGATACG. It translates to CAISEFLTDT. The full CDR3 protein reads CAISEFLTDTQYF.

CDR3 DNA (partial): TGTGCCTGCCGACAGGGAGGGGCTGAA. This sequence encodes CACRQGGAE. The CDR3 in its entirety is CACRQGGAEAFF. V is TRBV30 and J is TRBJ1-1, with 7 bases lining up with TRBD1. The read halts 3 residues ahead of the CDR3 end, with the missing end drawn from the germline J gene. Germline V gene lookup returns CDR1 GTSNPN and CDR2 SVGIG (reference sequence). This CDR3 is built from 12 residues. Trimming removed 6 bases from V and 6 bases from J; junction bases left unmatched: 7.

Worth noting for this clone: The CDR3 is cut off 3 residues early in the read; its end comes from the germline J gene. This sequence joins TRBV5-8 and TRBJ1-1, with D unclear. This CDR3 region has 14 residues. The V end was cut by 6 bases, the J end by 1 base, with 13 bases between. Germline loops: CDR1 SGHTS, CDR2 YDEGEE. The CDR3 is CASTLLRQNTEAFF. CDR3 DNA, as far as it was read: TGTGCCAGCACCCTTTTGAGGCAGAACACTGAA.

The CDR3 is CASTLAGGRQETQYF. The sequenced CDR3 bases are TGCGCCAGCACCTTAGCGGGAGGACGGCAAGAGACC. V and J are TRBV5-1 and TRBJ2-5; 10 nucleotides match TRBD2. The read comes to an end 3 residues before the CDR3 does, leaving the germline J gene to fill in the end. With V trimmed by 6 bases and J by 2 bases, 7 bases remained unmatched. CDR1 and CDR2 (germline): SGHRS, YFSETQ. The CDR3 loop spans 15 amino acids.

Concerning this clone: An end of the junction does not agree with germline; a read error may underlie this. CDR3 loop: CTSSRGGSYTGELFF. The sequenced part of the CDR3 DNA is TGTACCAGTTCCAGGGGAGGTAGTTACACCGGGGAG. The chain couples TRBV19 to TRBJ2-2; the D call may be TRBD1 or TRBD2 (6 bases each). The CDR3 end falls 3 residues outside the read, so it is completed with the germline J gene. CDR3 length: 15 amino acids. Germline CDR1 is LNHDA and CDR2 is SQIVND (reference sequence).

CDR3 protein: CASSQLGVGGETQYF. CDR3 DNA (partial): TGTGCCAGCAGCCAGCTCGGGGTAGGCGGCGAGACC. The chain has TRBV4-2 and TRBJ2-5; D may be TRBD2 (5 bases). From the germline J gene comes the end of the CDR3, since the read stops 3 residues before it. In germline, CDR1 is LGHNA, CDR2 YNFKEQ. This CDR3 comprises 15 residues. Trimming took 3 bases from V and 5 from J, leaving 16 bases between them.

In the case of this clone: The CDR3 extends 3 residues past the end of the read, so its final part is completed from the germline J gene. The V call is TRBV2, the J call TRBJ1-3, with 7 bases aligning to TRBD1. Germline CDR1 and CDR2: SNHLY and FYNNEI. The trim removed 5 bases at V and 3 bases at J, leaving 4 bases unmatched. The CDR3 has 14 amino acids. CDR3 loop: CASSTGESGNTIYF. The CDR3 bases that were read are TGTGCCAGCAGTACAGGGGAGAGTGGAAACACC.

Notes on this clone: The read ends 3 residues before the CDR3 terminus; that terminus is restored from the germline J gene. The chain carries TRBV28 and TRBJ1-2; a weak D match, TRBD1 (5 bases). From germline, CDR1 is MDHEN and CDR2 SYDVKM. V lost 3 bases, J lost 5 bases, and 13 bases lay in between. This CDR3 spans 14 amino acids. CDR3 DNA (partial): TGTGCCAGCAGTTTTCGGGGGGTAGGGTATGGC. As protein: CASSFRGVGYG. The whole CDR3 region reads CASSFRGVGYGYTF.

Of note for this clone: The CDR3 end lies 3 residues beyond the end of the read and is filled in from the germline J gene. The gene calls are TRBV7-8 and TRBJ2-1; 7 bases fit TRBD1. The junction had 8 bases not matched to a gene; V was cut back by 1 base and J by 5 bases. The CDR3 is 16 residues long. The germline gives CDR1 SGHVS, CDR2 FQNEAQ. The CDR3 sequence is CASSLGRDRVNNEQFF. Incomplete CDR3 DNA: TGTGCCAGCAGCTTAGGACGGGACAGAGTCAACAATGAG.

Regarding this clone: The CDR3 extends 3 residues past the end of the read, so its final part is completed from the germline J gene. This sequence joins TRBV20-1 and TRBJ1-1, with 7 bases matching TRBD1. Germline V CDR1 and CDR2: DFQATT, SNEGSKA (reference sequence). This CDR3 spans 12 amino acids. Trimming cost V 3 bases and J 5 bases; bases outside gene matches: 3. The chain's CDR3 is CSASDRVTEAFF. The sequenced CDR3 bases are TGCAGTGCTAGTGACAGGGTGACTGAA.

Concerning this clone itself: The read ends 3 residues early relative to the CDR3; the germline J gene fills the gap. This chain connects TRBV28 to TRBJ2-2, with 10 nucleotides matching TRBD1. Trimming removed 5 bases from V and 5 bases from J; junction bases left unmatched: 2. The CDR3 contains 14 residues. The germline V gene has CDR1 MDHEN and CDR2 SYDVKM. CDR3 bases read: TGTGCCAGCAGTAGGACAGGGGGTACCGGGGAG. Protein sequence: CASSRTGGTGE. In full, the CDR3 reads CASSRTGGTGELFF.

On this clone itself: The read is 3 residues too short to cover the CDR3 end, so that end is filled in from the germline J gene. The chain joins TRBV6-2 or TRBV6-3 to TRBJ1-5, with 7 positions matching TRBD1. Unmatched junction bases numbered 11, after V lost 5 bases and J lost 4 bases. Germline-derived CDR1 and CDR2 are MNHEY and SVGEGT. The CDR3 is 16 amino acids. Partial CDR3 DNA: TGTGCCAGCAGTCACCTCTTAGGACAGGCAAATCAGCCC. Translated, it gives CASSHLLGQANQP. The whole CDR3 sequence is CASSHLLGQANQPQHF.

The CDR3 DNA, read in part, is TGTGCCAGTAGTGTCCGGGACTATGGC. Protein: CASSVRDYG. The entire CDR3 protein is CASSVRDYGYTF. The chain carries TRBV19 and TRBJ1-2; no clear D. The sequenced fragment ends 3 residues before the CDR3 boundary, so the rest is inferred from the germline J gene. This CDR3 contains 12 residues. Germline V gene data show CDR1 as LNHDA and CDR2 as SQIVND (reference sequence). V was shortened by 5 bases and J by 3 bases, with 7 bases between the two germline ends. The full variable domain, completed using reference TRBV19 and TRBJ1-2, is DGGITQSPKYLFRKEGQNVTLSCEQNLNHDAMYWYRQDPGQGLRLIYYSQIVNDFQKGDIAEGYSVSREKKESFPLTVTSAQKNPTAFYLCASSVRDYGYTFGSGTRLTVV.

Of note for this clone: The DNA ends 3 residues before the CDR3 does, and the rest of the CDR3 is filled in from the germline J gene. J is TRBJ2-6 and V is TRBV29-1, with TRBD1 as a possible D gene (5 bases). The CDR3 spans 14 residues. Germline lookup yields CDR1 SQVTM and CDR2 ANQGSEA. With 6 bases removed from V and 4 bases from J, the gap between germline ends came to 13 bases. The sequenced CDR3 bases are TGCAGCGTGGCAGGGTTAGGGGGGGCCAACGTC. Its protein product is CSVAGLGGANV. The CDR3, in full, reads CSVAGLGGANVLTF. Supplemented by reference TRBV29-1 and TRBJ2-6, the full variable domain reads SAVISQKPSRDICQRGTSLTIQCQVDSQVTMMFWYRQQPGQSLTLIATANQGSEATYESGFVIDKFPISRPNLTFSTLTVSNMSPEDSSIYLCSVAGLGGANVLTFGAGSRLTVL.

Comments on this clone: The sequenced fragment ends 3 residues before the CDR3 boundary, so the rest is inferred from the germline J gene. The chain joins TRBV18 to TRBJ2-7, with D possibly being TRBD1 (6 bases). V dropped 6 bases and J dropped 3 bases, with 15 bases sitting between them. The CDR3 has 14 amino acids. From germline, CDR1 is KGHSH and CDR2 LQKENI. The CDR3 is CASSPIRDIYEQYF. The CDR3 DNA, read in part, is TGTGCCAGCTCCCCCATCCGGGACATCTACGAG.

A note on this clone: The missing CDR3 end, 3 residues past where the read stops, is filled in from the germline J gene. The chain couples TRBV19 to TRBJ2-1; 10 bases match TRBD2. J was trimmed by 4 bases and V by 6 bases; bases with no gene match: 6. Germline V gives CDR1 LNHDA, CDR2 SQIVND (reference sequence). CDR3 size: 15 residues. The chain's CDR3 is CASRTGTSEYNEQFF. CDR3 DNA (partial): TGTGCCAGTAGAACCGGGACTAGCGAATACAATGAG. Looking up the rest from reference TRBV19 and TRBJ2-1 gives the full variable domain: DGGITQSPKYLFRKEGQNVTLSCEQNLNHDAMYWYRQDPGQGLRLIYYSQIVNDFQKGDIAEGYSVSREKKESFPLTVTSAQKNPTAFYLCASRTGTSEYNEQFFGPGTRLTVL.

To note about this clone: The DNA ends 3 residues before the CDR3 does, and the rest of the CDR3 is filled in from the germline J gene. This sequence joins TRBV7-2 and TRBJ2-1; TRBD2 matches at 13 bases. V dropped 5 bases and J dropped 9; count of bases not matched to a gene: 4. The CDR3 has 14 residues. Germline V CDR1 and CDR2: SGHTA, FQGNSA. The DNA read from the CDR3 is TGTGCCAGCAGCCGCTGGACTAGCGGGGGTGAG. Its translation: CASSRWTSGGE. The complete CDR3 sequence is CASSRWTSGGEQFF.

As for this clone: The CDR3 is cut off 3 residues early in the read; its end comes from the germline J gene. The V call is TRBV20-1, the J call TRBJ2-1; 8 positions match TRBD2. The CDR3 is 16 residues long. The trim removed 2 bases at V and 9 bases at J, leaving 15 bases unmatched. Per the germline V gene, CDR1 is DFQATT and CDR2 is SNEGSKA (reference sequence). CDR3 DNA (partial): TGCAGTGCTAGAACTCGGGGGGGGAGTGGTAGGAGTGAG. Its protein is CSARTRGGSGRSE. In full, the CDR3 reads CSARTRGGSGRSEQFF.

About this clone itself: The read falls 3 residues short of the CDR3 end, and the missing part is taken from the germline J gene. The chain couples TRBV4-1 to TRBJ2-3; TRBD2 matches at 11 bases. V lost 3 bases to trimming and J lost 3 bases; unmatched junction nucleotides: 5. The CDR3 sequence is 16 residues long. Looked up from germline, CDR1 is MGHRA and CDR2 is YSYEKL. CDR3 DNA (partial): TGCGCCAGCAGCCACCCGACTAGCGGGGAAACAGATACG. Translating it yields CASSHPTSGETDT. The whole CDR3 region reads CASSHPTSGETDTQYF.

About this clone itself: Sequencing ends 3 residues short of the CDR3 end; the germline J gene provides the rest. J is TRBJ2-7 and V is TRBV3-1 (or the pseudogene TRBV3-2); 9 bases fit TRBD2. The CDR3 runs 15 residues. CDR1 LGHDT and CDR2 YNNKEL come from the germline V gene (reference sequence). With V trimmed by 5 bases and J by 3 bases, 8 bases remained unmatched. CDR3 amino acids: CASSSRLADDYEQYF. The CDR3 DNA, read in part, is TGTGCCAGCAGCTCCCGACTAGCGGATGACTACGAG.

Notes on this clone: The CDR3 goes on 3 residues after the read ends, and that part is filled in from the germline J gene. V is TRBV10-1 and J is TRBJ2-5; D perhaps matches TRBD2 (7 bases). The V gene's germline CDR1 is WNHNN and CDR2 SYGVQD (reference sequence). The CDR3 contains 16 residues. V dropped 3 bases and J dropped 5 bases, with 19 bases sitting between them. The CDR3 sequence is CASSEYGGGGIETQYF. The DNA read from the CDR3 is TGCGCCAGCAGTGAATACGGCGGGGGCGGAATCGAGACC.

On this clone itself: The read is 3 residues too short to cover the CDR3 end, so that end is filled in from the germline J gene. V is TRBV20-1 and J is TRBJ2-7, with D possibly matching TRBD2 (6 bases). CDR1 is DFQATT and CDR2 is SNEGSKA in the germline V gene (reference sequence). The ends were cut back, 6 bases at V and 3 bases at J, with 12 bases in the middle. The CDR3 sequence is 12 residues long. CDR3 DNA, as far as it was read: TGCAGTGCGGGGACTCCAAACTACGAG. Its translation: CSAGTPNYE. The CDR3 in full is CSAGTPNYEQYF.

Concerning this clone: The DNA ends 3 residues before the CDR3 does, and the rest of the CDR3 is filled in from the germline J gene. V gene TRBV15 combines with J gene TRBJ2-5, with D unclear. V was trimmed by 0 bases and J by 5 bases, leaving 13 bases between them. This CDR3 contains 15 residues. Germline V gives CDR1 LNHNV, CDR2 YYDKDF (reference sequence). The CDR3 sequence: CATSRDQRVGETQYF. The DNA read from the CDR3 is TGTGCCACCAGCAGAGATCAAAGGGTAGGGGAGACC.

The CDR3 bases that were read are TGTGCCAGCAGCTTAGGACAGGGAGAGATCAACTATGGC. Encoded protein: CASSLGQGEINYG. The entire CDR3 protein reads CASSLGQGEINYGYTF. The V call is TRBV5-4, the J call TRBJ1-2, with 8 bases lining up with TRBD1. The read falls 3 residues short of the CDR3 end, and the missing part is taken from the germline J gene. Germline loops: CDR1 SGHNT, CDR2 YYREEE (reference sequence). Losses at the gene ends were 2 bases for V and 2 bases for J; bases not matched to a gene: 8. The CDR3 length is 16 residues.

To note about this clone: Read coverage stops 3 residues before the CDR3 terminus; the germline J gene supplies the remainder. V is TRBV7-9 and J is TRBJ1-2; D call uncertain. CDR1 is SEHNR, CDR2 FQNEAQ, per germline (reference sequence). The CDR3 length is 13 residues. V lost 3 bases, J lost 4 bases, and 9 bases lay in between. CDR3 sequence reads: CASSLLQSYGYTF. The sequenced CDR3 bases are TGTGCCAGCAGCTTGTTGCAGAGCTATGGC. Full variable domain (missing parts from reference TRBV7-9 and TRBJ1-2): DTGVSQNPRHKITKRGQNVTFRCDPISEHNRLYWYRQTLGQGPEFLTYFQNEAQLEKSRLLSDRFSAERPKGSFSTLEIQRTEQGDSAMYLCASSLLQSYGYTFGSGTRLTVV.

Of note for this clone: The read halts 3 residues ahead of the CDR3 end, with the missing end drawn from the germline J gene. This sequence joins TRBV20-1 and TRBJ2-2; D possibly corresponds to TRBD2 (6 bases). CDR1 and CDR2 (germline): DFQATT, SNEGSKA (reference sequence). Between the trimmed V and J ends, which lost 6 bases and 4 bases, there was a span of 9 bases. The CDR3 sequence is 12 residues long. CDR3 amino acids: CSAGRGTGELFF. CDR3 DNA, as far as it was read: TGCAGTGCAGGGCGGGGCACCGGGGAG.

Note on this clone: The read is 3 residues too short to cover the CDR3 end, so that end is filled in from the germline J gene. The chain employs TRBV20-1 and TRBJ2-7; TRBD1 matches at 9 bases. Germline V lookup: CDR1 DFQATT, CDR2 SNEGSKA (reference sequence). The V segment lost 6 bases and the J segment 5 bases; nucleotides outside the gene matches: 11. The CDR3 spans 14 residues. The CDR3 protein is CSAQNRGLRDEQYF. The CDR3 DNA, read in part, is TGCAGTGCCCAGAACAGGGGGCTTCGGGACGAG.

As regards this clone: From the germline J gene comes the end of the CDR3, since the read stops 3 residues before it. V is TRBV20-1 and J is TRBJ2-1; D is undetermined. The CDR3 totals 14 residues. V lost 6 bases, J lost 6 bases, and 18 bases lay in between. Per the germline V gene, CDR1 is DFQATT and CDR2 is SNEGSKA (reference sequence). The sequenced part of the CDR3 DNA is TGCAGTGCCACCAAGTTTTTGGGCGCCAATGAG. Translating it yields CSATKFLGANE. The full CDR3 protein reads CSATKFLGANEQFF.